The rows below give T cell receptor beta chains drawn from one sample of a study of blood T cell repertoires in COVID-19. Data came from immunoSEQ multiplex PCR; TCRdb stores just in-frame clones and leaves some out. The table lists about 280,000 clones, around 84% of them singletons. Sequencing used PBMCs or T cells enriched from blood (not recorded which). These receptors were taken from a woman in her forties or fifties who had recovered from COVID-19. Both conserved end residues are part of each CDR3. D genes are given only for firm matches. Part of the rows lack a size; the others show once, few, many or a class for expanded clones.

V gene	J gene	D gene	clone size	CDR3 protein	CDR3 DNA
TRBV3-1/TRBV3-2	TRBJ1-4	-	-	CASSQDRGTATNEKLFF	TGTGCCAGCAGCCAGGACCGAGGGACTGCAACTAATGAAAAACTGTTTTTT
TRBV5-4	TRBJ1-2	-	-	CASSLGSATDGYTF	TGTGCCAGCAGCTTGGGCAGCGCTACGGATGGCTACACCTTC
TRBV3-1/TRBV3-2	TRBJ1-5	-	few	CASSQGLNQPQHF	TGTGCCAGCAGCCAGGGCCTCAATCAGCCCCAGCATTTT
TRBV18	TRBJ1-5	-	-	CASSPPTGGRSQPQHF	TGTGCCAGCTCACCACCGACCGGGGGTAGGAGTCAGCCCCAGCATTTT
TRBV30	TRBJ1-5	-	-	CAWSTLGNQPQHF	TGTGCCTGGAGTACGTTAGGCAATCAGCCCCAGCATTTT
TRBV19	TRBJ1-2	TRBD1	-	CASLDRVVYGYTF	TGTGCCAGTCTGGACAGGGTAGTCTATGGCTACACCTTC
TRBV6-4	TRBJ2-3	TRBD2	-	CASLKPESSGSTDTQYF	TGTGCCAGCCTCAAACCGGAGTCTAGCGGAAGCACAGATACGCAGTATTTT
TRBV4-1	TRBJ2-3	-	-	CASSLFQGSRTDTQYF	TGCGCCAGCAGTCTCTTTCAGGGGTCCCGCACAGATACGCAGTATTTT
TRBV6-5	TRBJ2-7	-	few	CASSWGGAAYEQYF	TGTGCCAGCAGTTGGGGCGGTGCGGCCTACGAGCAGTACTTC
TRBV24-1	TRBJ1-5	-	-	CATSDLYTSLIPGDQPQHF	TGTGCCACCAGTGATTTATATACCAGTCTCATCCCAGGGGATCAGCCCCAGCATTTT
TRBV6-2/TRBV6-3	TRBJ2-5	-	once	CASRPRTQQETQYF	TGTGCCAGCAGGCCTCGGACACAACAAGAGACCCAGTACTTC
TRBV7-2	TRBJ1-3	-	once	CASTFSPGTGNTIYF	TGTGCCAGCACCTTCAGCCCGGGTACTGGAAACACCATATATTTT
TRBV2	TRBJ1-5	TRBD1	-	CASSVNRGQDQPQHF	TGTGCCAGCAGTGTTAACAGGGGTCAGGATCAGCCCCAGCATTTT
TRBV11-2	TRBJ1-4	-	-	CASRTTGTNEKLFF	TGTGCCAGCAGGACGACCGGGACTAATGAAAAACTGTTTTTT
TRBV11-3	TRBJ1-2	-	-	CASSLGQANYGYTF	TGTGCCAGCAGCTTAGGACAAGCTAACTATGGCTACACCTTC
TRBV7-9	TRBJ1-3	-	-	CASSLQTGTGNTIYF	TGTGCCAGCAGCCTCCAAACAGGGACTGGAAACACCATATATTTT
TRBV5-4	TRBJ1-4	TRBD1	-	CASSPDRGGEKLFF	TGTGCCAGCAGCCCGGACAGGGGGGGAGAAAAACTGTTTTTT
TRBV19	TRBJ2-1	-	-	CATMQSSSYNEQFF	TGTGCCACTATGCAGTCTAGCTCCTACAATGAGCAGTTCTTC
TRBV5-8	TRBJ2-7	TRBD1	-	CASSPWGQGLSYEQYF	TGTGCCAGCAGCCCCTGGGGACAGGGTCTCTCCTACGAGCAGTACTTC
TRBV11-2	TRBJ1-1	-	-	CASITGLGSTEAFF	TGTGCCAGCATTACAGGGCTGGGATCCACTGAAGCTTTCTTT
TRBV7-8	TRBJ1-5	-	few	CASSKGGNQPQHF	TGTGCCAGCTCTAAGGGGGGGAATCAGCCCCAGCATTTT
TRBV29-1	TRBJ2-7	-	-	CSVARRGEQYF	TGCAGCGTTGCCCGCCGGGGGGAGCAGTACTTC
TRBV7-2	TRBJ2-1	-	-	CASSPWTVYNEQFF	TGTGCCAGCAGCCCCTGGACAGTATACAATGAGCAGTTCTTC
TRBV5-1	TRBJ2-2	-	-	CATSWGPGNTGELFF	TGCGCCACATCCTGGGGGCCAGGGAACACCGGGGAGCTGTTTTTT
TRBV6-2/TRBV6-3	TRBJ2-7	-	-	CASSSTGYEQYF	TGTGCCAGCAGCAGCACAGGCTACGAGCAGTACTTC
TRBV10-2	TRBJ2-3	TRBD1	few	CASSVTGGVADTQYF	TGCGCCAGCAGTGTAACAGGGGGAGTCGCAGATACGCAGTATTTT
TRBV7-2	TRBJ1-5	-	-	CASIESGGLRNQPQHF	TGTGCCAGCATCGAAAGCGGGGGACTCCGCAATCAGCCCCAGCATTTT
TRBV4-3	TRBJ2-7	-	-	CASSQDKGDEQYF	TGCGCCAGCAGCCAAGATAAGGGGGACGAGCAGTACTTC
TRBV10-3	TRBJ1-2	-	-	CAISESSGGGRGYGYTF	TGTGCCATCAGTGAGTCTAGCGGGGGCGGACGTGGCTATGGCTACACCTTC
TRBV4-1	TRBJ2-1	-	-	CASSQVGGQGGNEQFF	TGCGCCAGCAGCCAGGTCGGCGGACAGGGAGGGAATGAGCAGTTCTTC